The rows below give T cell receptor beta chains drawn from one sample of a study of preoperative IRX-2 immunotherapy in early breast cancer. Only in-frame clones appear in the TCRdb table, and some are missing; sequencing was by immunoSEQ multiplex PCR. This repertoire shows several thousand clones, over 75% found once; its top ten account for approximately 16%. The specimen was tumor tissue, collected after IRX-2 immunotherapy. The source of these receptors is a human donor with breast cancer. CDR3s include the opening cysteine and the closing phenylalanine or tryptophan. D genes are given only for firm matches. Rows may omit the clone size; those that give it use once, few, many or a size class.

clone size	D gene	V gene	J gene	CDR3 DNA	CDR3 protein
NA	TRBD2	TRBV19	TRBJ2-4	TGTGCCAGTAGTATAGATTTGATAGCGGGGGCCAAAAACATTCAGTACTTC	CASSIDLIAGAKNIQYF
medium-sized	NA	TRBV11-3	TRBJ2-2	TGTGCCAGCAGCCCCGACTCCGGGACCACGAACACCGGGGAGCTGTTTTTT	CASSPDSGTTNTGELFF
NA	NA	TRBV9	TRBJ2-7	TGTGCCAGCAGCGTTGGACTAACCTACGAGCAGTACTTC	CASSVGLTYEQYF
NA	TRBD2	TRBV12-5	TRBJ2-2	TGTGCCAGCGGGAGGTTCGCGAACACCGGGGAGCTGTTTTTT	CASGRFANTGELFF
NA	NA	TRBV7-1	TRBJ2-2	TGTGCCAGCAGCGCTCTTGTAAGACAGAACACCGGGGAGCTGTTTTTT	CASSALVRQNTGELFF
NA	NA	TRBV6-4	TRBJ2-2	TGTGCCAGCAGTTACAGGAGAGAAACCGGGGAGCTGTTTTTT	CASSYRRETGELFF
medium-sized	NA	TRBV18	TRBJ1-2	TGTGCCAGCTCACTCCCTGGGGGTAAGGGCTACACCTTC	CASSLPGGKGYTF
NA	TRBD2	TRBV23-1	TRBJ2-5	TGCGCCAGCAGCTGGAGCGGGGGTGAGACCCAGTACTTC	CASSWSGGETQYF
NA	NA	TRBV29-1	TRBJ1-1	TGCAGCGTTCTGGGAGGGCAGGGAGGCATGAACACTGAAGCTTTCTTT	CSVLGGQGGMNTEAFF
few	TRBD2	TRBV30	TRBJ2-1	TGTGCCTGGAGTAAAGCGGGGGGCGCCTCCTACAATGAGCAGTTCTTC	CAWSKAGGASYNEQFF
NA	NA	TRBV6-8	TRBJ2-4	TGTGCCAGCAGTTACGAGGGTTTAGCCAAAAACATTCAGTACTTC	CASSYEGLAKNIQYF
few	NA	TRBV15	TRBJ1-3	TGTGCCACACAAGGACACCATACCGCTGGAAACACCATATATTTT	CATQGHHTAGNTIYF
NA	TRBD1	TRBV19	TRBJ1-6	TGTGCCAGTAGTTTGGAACAACAGGGGCTGTATAATTCACCCCTCCACTTT	CASSLEQQGLYNSPLHF
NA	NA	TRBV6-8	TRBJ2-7	TGTGCCAGCAGTTACTCAGGGGAGTTCTACGAGCAGTACTTC	CASSYSGEFYEQYF
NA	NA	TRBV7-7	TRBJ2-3	TGTGCCAGCAGCTTGAAGTTGGTAGGGGTAGATACGCAGTATTTT	CASSLKLVGVDTQYF
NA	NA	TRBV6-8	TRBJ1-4	TGTGCCAGCAGGCCGGCGGGGTGGGAAAAACTGTTTTTT	CASRPAGWEKLFF
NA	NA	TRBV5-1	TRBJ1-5	TGCGCCAGCAGCTCGGAGGGCAGAAATCAGCCCCAGCATTTT	CASSSEGRNQPQHF
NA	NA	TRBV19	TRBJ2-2	TGTGCCAGTAGTATACTACAGCAGGACCGCACCGGGGAGCTGTTTTTT	CASSILQQDRTGELFF
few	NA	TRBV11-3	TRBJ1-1	TGTGCCAGCAGCCCGAGGTCCTGGGTGAACACTGAAGCTTTCTTT	CASSPRSWVNTEAFF
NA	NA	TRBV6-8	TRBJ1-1	TGTGCCAGCAGTTATGAGGGGTTCACTGAAGCTTTCTTT	CASSYEGFTEAFF
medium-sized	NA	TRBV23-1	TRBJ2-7	TGCGCCAGCAGCTTGACCCTAGCCTACGAGCAGTACTTC	CASSLTLAYEQYF
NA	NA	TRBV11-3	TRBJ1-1	TGTGCCAGCAGCTTTGGGGGCGCGGACACTGAAGCTTTCTTT	CASSFGGADTEAFF
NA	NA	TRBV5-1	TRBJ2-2	TGCGCCAGCAGCCCCCAACAGGGACGGCGCACCGGGGAGCTGTTTTTT	CASSPQQGRRTGELFF
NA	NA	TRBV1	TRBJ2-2	TGCGCCAGCAGCCAAGATCGACTGTTACCTCGGCCAACCGGGGAGCTGTTTTTT	CASSQDRLLPRPTGELFF
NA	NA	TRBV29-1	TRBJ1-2	TGCAGCGCCGAGGAACAGATTAACTATGGCTACACCTTC	CSAEEQINYGYTF
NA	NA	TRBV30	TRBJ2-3	TGTGCCTGGAGTGTGATCTCGGGAAATACGCAGTATTTT	CAWSVISGNTQYF
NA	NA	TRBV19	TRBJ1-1	TGTGCCAGTAGAACAGCGAACACTGAAGCTTTCTTT	CASRTANTEAFF
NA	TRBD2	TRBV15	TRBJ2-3	TGTGCCACCAGCAGAGATAAGTGGAGCGGGGGAGGGACAGATACGCAGTATTTT	CATSRDKWSGGGTDTQYF
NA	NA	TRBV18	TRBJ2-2	TGTGCCAGCTCACCGACAAGAAACACCGGGGAGCTGTTTTTT	CASSPTRNTGELFF
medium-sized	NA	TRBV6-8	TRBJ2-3	TGTGCCAGCAGGGGATACACAGATACGCAGTATTTT	CASRGYTDTQYF
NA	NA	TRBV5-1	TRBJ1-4	TGCGCCAGCAGCCCCGAGGCTCAACTAAATGAAAAACTGTTTTTT	CASSPEAQLNEKLFF
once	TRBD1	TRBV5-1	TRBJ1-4	TGCGCCAGCAGCTTGGGGACAGGGACTGCAACTAATGAAAAACTGTTTTTT	CASSLGTGTATNEKLFF
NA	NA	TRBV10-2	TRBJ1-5	TGCGCCAGCAGTGGGCGCTGGGGATCTTCCGACTATCAGCCCCAGCATTTT	CASSGRWGSSDYQPQHF
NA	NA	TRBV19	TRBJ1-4	TGTGCCAGTAGTGTTCAGGTAGCGGAAAAACTGTTTTTT	CASSVQVAEKLFF
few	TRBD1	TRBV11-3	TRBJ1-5	TGTGCCAGCAGCCTACGACAGGGACGGGGTCAGCCCCAGCATTTT	CASSLRQGRGQPQHF
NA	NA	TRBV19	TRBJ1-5	TGTGCCAGTAGGCCCTCGAATCAGCCCCAGCATTTT	CASRPSNQPQHF
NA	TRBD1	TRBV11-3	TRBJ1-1	TGTGCCAGCAGCCGACAGGGGGCCGGTACTGAAGCTTTCTTT	CASSRQGAGTEAFF